This T cell receptor (beta chain) was profiled in a study of T cell responses to AZD1222 COVID-19 vaccine. For the study at large: Second doses that came at about 4 or about 12 weeks were put together.

The method was immunoSEQ multiplex PCR; TCRdb's version includes in-frame clones alone and lacks a portion of them. The sample has 120,000 or so clones, 90% seen once. Germline V gene data show CDR1 as MGHRA and CDR2 as YSYEKL. This CDR3 has 15 residues. The ends were cut back, 3 bases at V and 6 bases at J, with 12 bases in the middle. Study findings and constraints: Females outnumbered males among donors, who were mostly white British; clonal diversity was possibly underestimated. Spike-specific TCR repertoires showed rising breadth and depth after two AZD1222 doses.

Of note for this clone: Its target is not known.

The sequence was obtained from an adult in good health. The chain has TRBV4-1 and TRBJ1-6, with D tentatively TRBD1 (5 bases). The sample in question was peripheral blood, obtained on day 0 of AZD1222 vaccination. The CDR3 is CASSHPGRVNSPLHF. The CDR3, as DNA: TGCGCCAGCAGCCACCCGGGACGGGTTAATTCACCCCTCCACTTT.